These 10 T cell receptor beta chains originate from one sample sequenced in a study of tumor-infiltrating lymphocytes in primary liver carcinoma. Both RNA and DNA were isolated together from approximately 22-30 mg of bulk tissue that had not been sorted. A constant-region primer served to make TCR beta cDNA from roughly 540 ng total RNA. Each TCR beta library was derived from three nested multiplex PCR rounds that employed slightly modified ARM-PCR. A C-beta reverse primer and TRBV1-TRBV30 forward primers served in each of the first two PCR rounds, at 10 cycles apiece. TCRdb re-called the multiplex PCR reads through MiXCR, storing one row per CDR3 protein. The sample includes some 120,000 distinct CDR3 sequences, less than 80% of them seen just once. Sequenced material: liver tumor tissue from sampling region 1. Subset: tumor region T1, superior pole. The receptors originated from a woman between 55 and 75 years old with primary liver carcinoma and hepatitis B virus infection.

V gene TRBV12-3 or TRBV12-4 combines with J gene TRBJ2-3; 14 bases are a match to TRBD2. The junction had 11 bases not matched to a gene; V was cut back by 5 bases and J by 10 bases. The CDR3 loop spans 16 amino acids. The CDR3 DNA reads TGTGCCAGCAGTCTTTCCGGGACTAGCGGGGGTTATGCGCAGTATTTT. This encodes CASSLSGTSGGYAQYF.

In its sample, this clonotype was seen many times. The chain is built from TRBV12-3 or TRBV12-4 and TRBJ2-7; 10 bases align to TRBD1. The CDR3 runs 14 residues. Trimming removed 5 bases from V and 5 bases from J; junction bases left unmatched: 6. CDR3 DNA sequence: TGTGCCAGCAGTACCCGGGACAGGGGCCACGAGCAGTACTTC. This codes for CASSTRDRGHEQYF.

Remarks on this clonotype: A read error is possible here, since a much larger clone lies one base away. This chain uses TRBV7-8 with TRBJ2-7; unclear D gene. The CDR3 length is 18 residues. Germline V gene lookup returns CDR1 SGHVS and CDR2 FQNEAQ. CDR3 amino acids: CSSSLVVRPVGGDYEQYF. DNA of the CDR3: TGTTCCAGCAGCTTAGTGGTCAGGCCCGTCGGTGGGGACTACGAGCAGTACTTC. Full variable domain (missing parts from reference TRBV7-8 and TRBJ2-7): GAGVSQSPRYKVAKRGQDVALRCDPISGHVSLFWYQQALGQGPEFLTYFQNEAQLDKSGLPSDRFFAERPEGSVSTLKIQRTQQEDSAVYLCSSSLVVRPVGGDYEQYFGPGTRLTVT.

This clonotype appeared once. The chain is built from TRBV30 and TRBJ1-1, with D uncertain. The CDR3 has 11 residues. The V end lost 7 bases, the J end lost 7 bases, and 13 bases lay between the germline ends. Germline V CDR1 and CDR2: GTSNPN, SVGIG (reference sequence). In DNA, the CDR3 is TGTGCCTTGAGCGGGGTTGGTGAAGCTTTCTTT. Its translation is CALSGVGEAFF.

On this clonotype: At one boundary the junction diverges from the germline segment, which might be a read error. The rearrangement uses TRBV6-6 and TRBJ2-7, with D possibly being TRBD1 or TRBD2 (5 bases each). This CDR3 is 13 amino acids long. Germline V gene sequence: CDR1 MNHNY, CDR2 SVGAGI (reference sequence). The CDR3 DNA reads as TGTGCCAGCTCAAAAGGGGAGACCTGCGAGCAGTGCTTC. As protein: CASSKGETCEQCF.

This clonotype appeared many times. This chain connects TRBV18 to TRBJ2-1, with D possibly TRBD1 on 6 matching bases. V was trimmed by 6 bases and J by 2 bases, leaving 14 bases between them. The CDR3 consists of 15 residues. The germline gives CDR1 KGHSH, CDR2 LQKENI. CDR3 region: CASSLNRDTYNEQFF. The CDR3 coding sequence is TGTGCCAGCTCTCTCAACAGGGACACCTACAATGAGCAGTTCTTC.

The genes are TRBV29-1 and TRBJ2-3; 7 bases agree with TRBD1. The V gene's germline CDR1 is SQVTM and CDR2 ANQGSEA. The ends lost 7 bases at V and 1 base at J; junction bases unmatched: 8. CDR3 size: 14 residues. CDR3 region: CSAGLGQGTDTQYF. The CDR3 DNA reads TGCAGCGCGGGGCTCGGACAGGGCACAGATACGCAGTATTTT.

This clonotype has more than one count but fewer than ten. V is TRBV19 and J is TRBJ1-5; the D gene is possibly TRBD1 (5 bases). V was shortened by 8 bases and J by 0 bases, with 8 bases between the two germline ends. The V gene's germline CDR1 is LNHDA and CDR2 SQIVND (reference sequence). The CDR3 has 13 amino acids. DNA for the CDR3: TGTGCCAGTCGGGACGTTAGCAATCAGCCCCAGCATTTT. Translation: CASRDVSNQPQHF.

This clonotype has more than one count but fewer than ten. DNA for the CDR3: TGTGCCTTGGGCGAGACGAACACTGAAGCTTTCTTT. It codes for CALGETNTEAFF. The gene calls are TRBV7-9 and TRBJ1-1; D is unclear. Trimming pared 11 bases from V and 1 base from J, leaving 11 bases between. Germline V gene lookup returns CDR1 SEHNR and CDR2 FQNEAQ (reference sequence). The CDR3 extends over 12 amino acids.

The chain uses TRBV6-6 and TRBJ1-5; D perhaps matches TRBD1 (5 bases). Germline CDR1 MNHNY, CDR2 SVGAGI (reference sequence). V was cut by 9 bases and J by 4 bases, with 25 bases left in between. This CDR3 spans 17 amino acids. Here the CDR3 DNA reads TGTGCCAGTATATGGTGGTTGAGTGTGGGGGGTAATCAGCCCCAGCATTTT. Encoded protein: CASIWWLSVGGNQPQHF.